These 25 T cell receptor beta chains were sequenced from one sample in a study of PD-L1 blockade in urothelial cancer. Documented time point: pretreatment peripheral blood. The assay was immunoSEQ multiplex PCR, and TCRdb's table has in-frame clones only and misses some. The repertoire holds 49,000 or so clones, with 79% as singletons. The source was PBMCs, collected around atezolizumab (anti-PD-L1) treatment. The receptors were gathered from a man in his 70s with urothelial cancer.

The rearrangement links TRBV27 to TRBJ1-5; 7 nucleotides agree with TRBD1. The CDR3 runs 15 residues. The J segment lost 4 bases and the V segment lost 4 bases, leaving 7 bases of the junction unmatched. Germline CDR1 MNHEY, CDR2 SMNVEV (reference sequence). The DNA for the CDR3 is TGTGCCAGCAGTTCCACCGCGACAGGGAATCAGCCCCAGCATTTT. Translated: CASSSTATGNQPQHF.

The V call is TRBV2, the J call TRBJ1-5; a weak D match, TRBD1 (6 bases). The CDR3 contains 15 residues. Germline lookup yields CDR1 SNHLY and CDR2 FYNNEI. Trimming took 5 bases from V and 2 from J, leaving 13 bases between them. The CDR3 region is CASSNTGLRNQPQHF. The CDR3 DNA is TGTGCCAGCAGTAATACAGGGTTACGCAATCAGCCCCAGCATTTT.

V is TRBV30 and J is TRBJ2-3; 7 bases map to TRBD2. Trimming took 3 bases from V and 4 from J; bases not matched to a gene: 10. The CDR3 runs 15 residues. Germline CDR1 GTSNPN, CDR2 SVGIG (reference sequence). CDR3 DNA sequence: TGTGCCTGGAGGGTGGTGGGGAGGGTACCAGATACGCAGTATTTT. Translated: CAWRVVGRVPDTQYF.

J is TRBJ1-1 and V is TRBV25-1; 10 bases fit TRBD1. The CDR3 totals 12 residues. CDR1 MGHDK and CDR2 SYGVNS come from the germline V gene. The CDR3 DNA sequence: TGTGCAGGGGACAGGGGGAACACTGAAGCTTTCTTT. Residues: CAGDRGNTEAFF.

This clone was seen a few times. V and J are TRBV6-5 and TRBJ2-3, with D unclear. CDR3 length: 15 residues. Germline V gives CDR1 MNHEY, CDR2 SVGAGI. The V end lost 6 bases, the J end lost 1 base, and 14 bases lay between the germline ends. The CDR3 here is CASRLTLSRTDTQYF. Written as DNA, the CDR3 is TGTGCCAGCAGGCTAACTCTGTCCCGCACAGATACGCAGTATTTT.

This chain uses TRBV19 with TRBJ2-3; possible D gene TRBD2, 6 bases. The CDR3 loop spans 15 amino acids. CDR1 is LNHDA and CDR2 is SQIVND in the germline V gene (reference sequence). V was trimmed by 6 bases and J by 1 base, leaving 14 bases between them. In DNA form, the CDR3 reads TGTGCCAGTAGCCCACCGGGACTTGGCACAGATACGCAGTATTTT. As protein: CASSPPGLGTDTQYF.

CDR3 coding DNA: TGTGCCAGCTCTCCGCGGCCCGCCACGGATCAGCCCCAGCATTTT. This encodes CASSPRPATDQPQHF. This chain joins TRBV18 and TRBJ1-5, with D unresolved. Per the germline V gene, CDR1 is KGHSH and CDR2 is LQKENI. Trimming stripped 6 bases from V and 5 bases from J, with 17 bases between. The CDR3 length is 15 residues.

This chain links TRBV5-1 with TRBJ2-7; D possibly corresponds to TRBD2 (5 bases). Trimming took 5 bases from V and 4 from J, leaving 19 bases between them. This CDR3 spans 15 amino acids. Germline CDR1 SGHRS, CDR2 YFSETQ. The DNA of the CDR3 is TGCGCCAGCAGACCGGACCCGACGGGGTTGTACGAGCAGTACTTC. It codes for CASRPDPTGLYEQYF.

The chain employs TRBV18 and TRBJ2-2, with 8 bases lining up with TRBD1. The CDR3 covers 14 residues. Germline V gene data show CDR1 as KGHSH and CDR2 as LQKENI. V shed 6 bases and J 4 bases; nucleotides not matched to a gene: 4. CDR3 loop: CASSRTGTTGELFF. CDR3 coding DNA: TGTGCCAGCTCCCGGACAGGGACCACCGGGGAGCTGTTTTTT.

This chain uses TRBV4-2 with TRBJ2-1; 11 bases are shared with TRBD1. With 1 base clipped from V and 8 bases from J, the junction kept 13 bases outside the gene matches. The CDR3 contains 18 residues. CDR1 is LGHNA and CDR2 is YNFKEQ in the germline V gene. In nucleotides, the CDR3 is TGTGCCAGCAGCCAAGGCCGGGACAGGGGGGGGCCTGGCGATGAGCAGTTCTTC. It is translated as CASSQGRDRGGPGDEQFF.

The chain couples TRBV4-1 to TRBJ2-7; D is unclear. V was clipped by 0 bases and J by 7 bases, with 22 bases between them. The CDR3 has 17 amino acids. Germline lookup yields CDR1 MGHRA and CDR2 YSYEKL. In nucleotides, the CDR3 is TGCGCCAGCAGCCAAGATCGAATTGTGACTCGTTTACGGGAGCAGTACTTC. This sequence encodes CASSQDRIVTRLREQYF.

The table lists this clone with a count of one. V and J are TRBV27 and TRBJ2-5, with D perhaps TRBD2 (5 bases). Per the germline V gene, CDR1 is MNHEY and CDR2 is SMNVEV (reference sequence). The CDR3 has 12 amino acids. Trimming stripped 8 bases from V and 7 bases from J, with 14 bases between. Here the CDR3 reads CASSVGSGTQYF. CDR3 nucleotide sequence: TGTGCCAGCTCGGTAGGGAGCGGGACCCAGTACTTC.

The V call is TRBV5-4, the J call TRBJ2-2; TRBD1 aligns across 8 bases. Trimming took 6 bases from V and 6 from J; bases not matched to a gene: 13. The CDR3 contains 16 residues. Germline V gene lookup returns CDR1 SGHNT and CDR2 YYREEE (reference sequence). CDR3 loop: CASTASWSGGSGELFF. Here the CDR3 DNA reads TGTGCCAGCACCGCCTCGTGGTCAGGGGGCTCCGGGGAGCTGTTTTTT. The variable domain in full, completed from reference TRBV5-4 and TRBJ2-2, reads ETGVTQSPTHLIKTRGQQVTLRCSSQSGHNTVSWYQQALGQGPQFIFQYYREEENGRGNFPPRFSGLQFPNYSSELNVNALELDDSALYLCASTASWSGGSGELFFGEGSRLTVL.

The chain links TRBV5-1 to TRBJ2-1, with D perhaps TRBD2 (6 bases). V dropped 2 bases and J dropped 4 bases, with 13 bases sitting between them. The CDR3 runs to 15 residues. The germline V gene encodes CDR1 SGHRS and CDR2 YFSETQ. Here the CDR3 reads CASSLAEGGYNEQFF. The CDR3 nucleotides read TGCGCCAGCAGCTTAGCGGAGGGCGGTTACAATGAGCAGTTCTTC.

V and J are TRBV28 and TRBJ2-7; a weak D match, TRBD2 (6 bases). This CDR3 contains 13 residues. V lost 6 bases, J lost 2 bases, and 11 bases lay in between. Germline V gene lookup returns CDR1 MDHEN and CDR2 SYDVKM. The CDR3 nucleotides read TGTGCCAGCAGCCGGGGGACTGCCTACGAGCAGTACTTC. This translates into CASSRGTAYEQYF.

The V call is TRBV6-1, the J call TRBJ1-5; TRBD1 matches 10 bases. This CDR3 is 14 amino acids long. V dropped 4 bases and J dropped 6; count of bases not matched to a gene: 3. Germline CDR1 reads MNHNS; CDR2 reads SASEGT. CDR3 nucleotide sequence: TGTGCCAGCAGTGGGGGACAGGGGCTTCAGCCCCAGCATTTT. It codes for CASSGGQGLQPQHF.

The chain links TRBV7-6 to TRBJ1-1; unclear D gene. The germline gives CDR1 SGHVS, CDR2 FNYEAQ. Trimming stripped 1 base from V and 4 bases from J, with 10 bases between. This CDR3 is built from 14 residues. The CDR3 DNA reads TGTGCCAGCAGCTTAGGAGTTGGGAGCACTGAAGCTTTCTTT. Translation: CASSLGVGSTEAFF.

Ten or more counts support this clone. V and J are TRBV27 and TRBJ1-2, with TRBD1 matching over 9 bases. With 5 bases clipped from V and 5 bases from J, the junction kept 6 bases outside the gene matches. Germline V gene lookup returns CDR1 MNHEY and CDR2 SMNVEV (reference sequence). The CDR3 covers 14 residues. The CDR3 reads CASSRDRVLYGYTF. CDR3 in DNA: TGTGCCAGCAGTCGGGACAGGGTATTATATGGCTACACCTTC.

The chain joins TRBV18 to TRBJ2-7, with a possible D match to TRBD1 (5 bases). Germline CDR1 KGHSH, CDR2 LQKENI. Trimming shortened V by 1 base and J by 0 bases, and 10 bases separated the two germline ends. CDR3 length: 15 amino acids. The CDR3 spells CASSPQGASSYEQYF. CDR3 in DNA: TGTGCCAGCTCACCACAAGGGGCGAGCTCCTACGAGCAGTACTTC.

The rearrangement uses TRBV7-9 and TRBJ2-5; TRBD1 matches 11 bases. CDR3 size: 14 residues. Germline-derived CDR1 and CDR2 are SEHNR and FQNEAQ (reference sequence). The V and J ends lost 4 bases and 5 bases, in that order; junction bases with no gene match: 3. Written as DNA, the CDR3 is TGTGCCAGCAGCTACCGGGACAGGGGGGAGACCCAGTACTTC. Protein sequence: CASSYRDRGETQYF.

The chain has TRBV30 and TRBJ2-5, with 9 positions matching TRBD2. Germline CDR1 GTSNPN, CDR2 SVGIG (reference sequence). This CDR3 is built from 14 residues. The J segment lost 4 bases and the V segment lost 0 bases, leaving 3 bases of the junction unmatched. CDR3 bases: TGTGCCTGGAGTGTGGGACTAGCTGGAGAGACCCAGTACTTC. Encoded protein: CAWSVGLAGETQYF.

This clone has more than one count but fewer than ten. This chain links TRBV5-5 with TRBJ2-5; D call uncertain. The germline V and J ends were trimmed by 2 bases and 2 bases, with 4 bases remaining between them. The CDR3 spans 12 residues. The germline V gene encodes CDR1 SGHKS and CDR2 YYEKEE (reference sequence). The CDR3 DNA follows: TGTGCCAGCAGCTTTTCACAAGAGACCCAGTACTTC. Its protein product is CASSFSQETQYF.

The chain has TRBV1 and TRBJ2-1; the table's D gene call, TRBD2, was not cross checked with the DNA. TRBV1 is a pseudogene. CDR3 length: 16 residues. CDR3 protein: CTSSQVRSGRYNEQFF. In DNA, the CDR3 is TGCACCAGCAGCCAAGTAAGAAGCGGGAGGTACAATGAGCAGTTCTTC.

With regard to this clone: Compared with germline, one end of the junction differs, possibly owing to a read error. V gene TRBV7-7 combines with J gene TRBJ2-5; 10 nucleotides line up with TRBD1. The CDR3 has 16 residues. Per the germline V gene, CDR1 is SSHAT and CDR2 is FNYEAQ (reference sequence). The chain's CDR3 is CASSLLTGGAEETQYF. Here the CDR3 DNA reads TGTGCTAGCAGCTTACTGACAGGGGGCGCGGAGGAGACCCAGTACTTC.

The chain has TRBV29-1 and TRBJ1-2; D is perhaps TRBD1 (6 bases). CDR1 is SQVTM and CDR2 is ANQGSEA in the germline V gene. With 8 bases removed from V and 1 base from J, the gap between germline ends came to 23 bases. CDR3 length equals 16 residues. CDR3 bases: TGCAGCTACTCGTGGATCACCGGGACACTTAACTATGGCTACACCTTC. Protein sequence: CSYSWITGTLNYGYTF.